This T cell receptor (beta chain) was sequenced during a study of shared clonotypes between healthy human individuals. Broader study findings: Naive subsets generally had larger estimated richness than memory subsets.

This CDR3 region has 15 residues. Germline V gene sequence: CDR1 SGHNT, CDR2 YYREEE (reference sequence). V shed 5 bases, J shed 4 bases, and the junction held 6 bases outside the gene matches. Of note for this clone: Its antigen remains unidentified.

Sequencing used immunoSEQ multiplex PCR; TCRdb keeps in-frame clones, though not all of them. Among under 1,900,000 clones, approximately 98.5% were seen once, and the ten largest hold about 0.4%. The sequence was collected from a man younger than 40 in good health. Sequencing was done on a sample of naive CD4+ T cells sorted from blood. Specified subset: CD45RA+ positively selected. V usage is TRBV5-4 and J usage is TRBJ2-3, with 11 bases lining up with TRBD2. In DNA, the CDR3 is TGTGCCAGCAGTTTTAGCGGGAGGGCCGCAGATACGCAGTATTTT. Amino acid sequence: CASSFSGRAADTQYF.